What follows are 10 T cell receptor beta chains derived from one specimen sequenced in a study of shared clonotypes between healthy human individuals. Generated by immunoSEQ multiplex PCR, the TCRdb table keeps only in-frame clones and is missing some. The top ten clones hold about 15% of a sample with over 95,000 clones, over 40% of them seen once. Sequencing was performed on PBMCs. The receptors come from a woman in her 40s in good health. Some clones in this sample may be carry-over from other donors' samples.

Only a few counts were recorded for this clone. The rearrangement links TRBV30 to TRBJ2-3, with D perhaps TRBD2 (5 bases). Trimming took 1 base from V and 0 from J, leaving 5 bases between them. CDR3 length: 13 residues. Germline V gene lookup returns CDR1 GTSNPN and CDR2 SVGIG (reference sequence). CDR3 DNA: TGTGCCTGGAGTGCGGGGAGCACAGATACGCAGTATTTT. Translated: CAWSAGSTDTQYF.

The table lists this clone with many counts. The chain has TRBV4-1 and TRBJ2-1; D is uncertain. Trimming cost V 0 bases and J 10 bases, with 10 bases left between them. CDR1 and CDR2 (germline): MGHRA, YSYEKL. The CDR3 runs 13 residues. The CDR3 loop is CASSQDVGFEQFF. CDR3 bases: TGCGCCAGCAGCCAAGATGTAGGTTTCGAGCAGTTCTTC.

The chain employs TRBV5-4 and TRBJ2-3; D remains ambiguous. This CDR3 has 13 amino acids. The V gene's germline CDR1 is SGHNT and CDR2 YYREEE (reference sequence). The V end lost 6 bases, the J end lost 4 bases, and 12 bases lay between the germline ends. In DNA, the CDR3 is TGTGCCAGCACCAACCCCAACTCAGATACGCAGTATTTT. This gives the protein CASTNPNSDTQYF. Using reference TRBV5-4 and TRBJ2-3 for the parts outside the CDR3, the full variable domain is ETGVTQSPTHLIKTRGQQVTLRCSSQSGHNTVSWYQQALGQGPQFIFQYYREEENGRGNFPPRFSGLQFPNYSSELNVNALELDDSALYLCASTNPNSDTQYFGPGTRLTVL.

The genes are TRBV28 and TRBJ2-7; the match to TRBD1 covers 8 bases. Germline assignment: CDR1 MDHEN and CDR2 SYDVKM. The CDR3 sequence is 13 residues long. Trimming at V came to 6 bases and at J to 4 bases, leaving 5 bases not matched to a gene. The CDR3 nucleotides are TGTGCCAGCAGGCTACGACAGGGGTACGAGCAGTACTTC. Translated, it gives CASRLRQGYEQYF.

The chain links TRBV13 to TRBJ2-7, with 11 nucleotides matching TRBD2. The germline V gene encodes CDR1 PRHDT and CDR2 FYEKMQ (reference sequence). The trim removed 10 bases at V and 1 base at J, leaving 9 bases unmatched. This CDR3 comprises 15 residues. CDR3 protein: CATPGASGRSYEQYF. In nucleotides, the CDR3 is TGTGCCACACCCGGGGCTAGCGGGAGGTCCTACGAGCAGTACTTC.

V is TRBV28 and J is TRBJ2-7; 11 nucleotides align to TRBD2. The V gene's germline CDR1 is MDHEN and CDR2 SYDVKM. This CDR3 has 14 amino acids. J was trimmed by 5 bases and V by 3 bases; bases with no gene match: 3. The CDR3 region is CASSLTSGKNEQYF. CDR3 coding DNA: TGTGCCAGCAGTTTGACTAGCGGGAAAAACGAGCAGTACTTC.

The V and J genes are TRBV19 and TRBJ1-1; D call uncertain. V lost 3 bases and J 5 bases, leaving 7 bases between the germline ends. The germline V gene encodes CDR1 LNHDA and CDR2 SQIVND (reference sequence). This CDR3 spans 12 amino acids. CDR3 amino acids: CASSMLGTEAFF. The CDR3 coding sequence is TGTGCCAGTAGTATGTTGGGAACTGAAGCTTTCTTT.

The rearrangement uses TRBV5-1 and TRBJ2-3, with D unresolved. Trimming removed 3 bases from V and 8 bases from J, with 19 bases in between. Germline values: CDR1 SGHRS, CDR2 YFSETQ. This CDR3 is 15 amino acids long. CDR3 sequence: CASSSTHSSPGTQYF. The CDR3 region has the DNA TGCGCCAGCAGCTCGACCCATTCGTCCCCCGGTACGCAGTATTTT.

This clone was detected many times. Other nucleotide sequences in the sample specify the same CDR3. This sequence joins TRBV30 and TRBJ1-5, with D possibly matching TRBD1 (5 bases). Germline loops: CDR1 GTSNPN, CDR2 SVGIG (reference sequence). V shed 5 bases and J shed 3 bases, with 11 bases lying between them. The CDR3 extends over 13 amino acids. CDR3 sequence: CAWADSFNQPQHF. CDR3 DNA sequence: TGTGCCTGGGCAGACAGTTTCAATCAGCCCCAGCATTTT. Using reference TRBV30 and TRBJ1-5 for the parts outside the CDR3, the full variable domain is SQTIHQWPATLVQPVGSPLSLECTVEGTSNPNLYWYRQAAGRGLQLLFYSVGIGQISSEVPQNLSASRPQDRQFILSSKKLLLSDSGFYLCAWADSFNQPQHFGDGTRLSIL.

This sequence joins TRBV6-5 and TRBJ2-3, with D unclear. The CDR3 length is 13 residues. The germline gives CDR1 MNHEY, CDR2 SVGAGI. V dropped 4 bases and J dropped 6 bases, with 11 bases sitting between them. The CDR3 reads CASSWKLGDTQYF. DNA for the CDR3: TGTGCCAGCAGTTGGAAGTTGGGCGATACGCAGTATTTT.